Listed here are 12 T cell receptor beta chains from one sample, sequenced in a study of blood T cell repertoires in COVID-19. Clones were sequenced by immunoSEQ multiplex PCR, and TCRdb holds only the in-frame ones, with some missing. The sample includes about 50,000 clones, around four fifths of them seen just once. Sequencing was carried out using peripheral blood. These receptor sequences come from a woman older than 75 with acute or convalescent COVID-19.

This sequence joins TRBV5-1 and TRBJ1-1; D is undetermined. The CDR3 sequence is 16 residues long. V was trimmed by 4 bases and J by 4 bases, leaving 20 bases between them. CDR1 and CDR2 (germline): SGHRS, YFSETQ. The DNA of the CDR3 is TGCGCCAGCAGCCCCGGGGAAGTTTTCCGGGGCACTGAAGCTTTCTTT. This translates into CASSPGEVFRGTEAFF.

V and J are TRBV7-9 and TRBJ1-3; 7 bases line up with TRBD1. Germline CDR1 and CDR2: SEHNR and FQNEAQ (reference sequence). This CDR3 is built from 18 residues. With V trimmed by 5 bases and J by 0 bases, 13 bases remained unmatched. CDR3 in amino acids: CASSQTNQGDISGNTIYF. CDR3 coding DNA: TGTGCCAGCAGCCAAACCAATCAGGGGGACATCTCTGGAAACACCATATATTTT.

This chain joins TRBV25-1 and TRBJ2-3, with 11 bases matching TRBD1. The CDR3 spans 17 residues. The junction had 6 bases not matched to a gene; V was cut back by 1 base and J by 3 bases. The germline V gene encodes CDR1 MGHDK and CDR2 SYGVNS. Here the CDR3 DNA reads TGTGCCAGCAGTGAATGGACAGGGGGCGTAGGAACAGATACGCAGTATTTT. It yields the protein CASSEWTGGVGTDTQYF.

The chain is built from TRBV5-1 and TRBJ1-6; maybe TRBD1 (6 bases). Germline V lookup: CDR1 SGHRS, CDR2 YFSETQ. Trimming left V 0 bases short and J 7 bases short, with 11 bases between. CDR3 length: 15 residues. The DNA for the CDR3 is TGCGCCAGCAGCTTGGAACAGGGACGAAATTCACCCCTCCACTTT. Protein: CASSLEQGRNSPLHF.

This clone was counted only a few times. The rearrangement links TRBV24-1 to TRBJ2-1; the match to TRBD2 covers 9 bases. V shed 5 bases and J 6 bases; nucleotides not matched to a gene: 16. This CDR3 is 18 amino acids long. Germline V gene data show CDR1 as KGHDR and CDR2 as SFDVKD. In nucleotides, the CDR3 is TGTGCCACCAGTGGGGGTCCCCAACTAGCGGGCCTCTTCAATGAGCAGTTCTTC. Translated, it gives CATSGGPQLAGLFNEQFF.

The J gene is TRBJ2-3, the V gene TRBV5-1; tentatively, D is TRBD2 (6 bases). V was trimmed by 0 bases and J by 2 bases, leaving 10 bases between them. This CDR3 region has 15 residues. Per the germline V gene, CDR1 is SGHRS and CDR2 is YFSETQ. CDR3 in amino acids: CASSLEGGLTDTQYF. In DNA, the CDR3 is TGCGCCAGCAGCTTGGAGGGAGGACTCACAGATACGCAGTATTTT.

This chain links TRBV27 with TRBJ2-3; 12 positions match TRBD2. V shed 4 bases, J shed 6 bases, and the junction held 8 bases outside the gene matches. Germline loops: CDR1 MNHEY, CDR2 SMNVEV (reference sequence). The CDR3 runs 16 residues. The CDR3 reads CASSSRTSGVGDTQYF. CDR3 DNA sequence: TGTGCCAGCAGTTCCCGGACTAGCGGGGTGGGGGATACGCAGTATTTT.

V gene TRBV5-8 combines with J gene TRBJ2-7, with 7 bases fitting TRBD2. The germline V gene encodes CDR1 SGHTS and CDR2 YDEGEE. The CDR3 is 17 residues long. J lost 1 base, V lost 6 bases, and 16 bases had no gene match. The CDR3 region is CASTIKKWDGRSYEQYF. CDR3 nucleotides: TGTGCCAGCACGATAAAGAAGTGGGACGGGAGGTCCTACGAGCAGTACTTC.

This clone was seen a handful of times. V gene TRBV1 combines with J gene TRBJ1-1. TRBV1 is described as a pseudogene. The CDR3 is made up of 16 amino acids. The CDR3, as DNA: TGCACCAGCAGCCAAGTCTGGGAGGGCCCGAACACTGAAGCTTTCTTT. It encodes CTSSQVWEGPNTEAFF.

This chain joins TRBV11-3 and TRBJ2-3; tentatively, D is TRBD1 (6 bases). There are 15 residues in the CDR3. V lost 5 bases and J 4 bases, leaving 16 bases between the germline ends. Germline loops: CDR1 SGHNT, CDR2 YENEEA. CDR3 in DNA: TGTGCCAGCAGCCTACAGGGTTTGAGTGCAGATACGCAGTATTTT. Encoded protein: CASSLQGLSADTQYF. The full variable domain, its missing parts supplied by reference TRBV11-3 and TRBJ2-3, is EAGVVQSPRYKIIEKKQPVAFWCNPISGHNTLYWYLQNLGQGPELLIRYENEEAVDDSQLPKDRFSAERLKGVDSTLKIQPAELGDSAVYLCASSLQGLSADTQYFGPGTRLTVL.

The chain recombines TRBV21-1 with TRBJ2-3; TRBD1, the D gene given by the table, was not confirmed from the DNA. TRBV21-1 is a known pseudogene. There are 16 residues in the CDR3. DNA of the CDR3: TGTGCCAGCAGCTCCCGGACAGGGGGGGCAACAGATACGCAGTATTTT. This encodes CASSSRTGGATDTQYF.

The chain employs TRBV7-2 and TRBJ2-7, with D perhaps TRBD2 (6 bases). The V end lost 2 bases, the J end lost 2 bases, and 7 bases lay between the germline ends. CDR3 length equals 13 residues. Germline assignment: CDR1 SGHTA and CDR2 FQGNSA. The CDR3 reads CASSLRGTYEQYF. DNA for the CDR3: TGTGCCAGCAGCTTACGGGGGACCTACGAGCAGTACTTC.